The rows below give T cell receptor beta chains drawn from one sample of a study of early stage breast cancer tumors. Measured with immunoSEQ multiplex PCR; TCRdb has only the in-frame clones, and not every one. The sample lists around 78,000 clones; approximately 80% were seen once. Sample: blood. The receptors were gathered from a person in their 60s with breast cancer. Both conserved end residues are part of each CDR3. A D gene is named only where the DNA matches it firmly. Some rows mark clone size as missing; the rest say once, few, many or name a class of expanded clone.

V gene,D gene,clone size,J gene,CDR3 protein,CDR3 DNA
TRBV7-9,NA,NA,TRBJ2-6,CASSQSSRARFLGANVLTF,TGTGCCAGCAGCCAGTCGTCCAGGGCCCGGTTTCTTGGGGCCAACGTCCTGACTTTC
TRBV29-1,NA,NA,TRBJ1-1,CSAGGGAMNTEAFF,TGCAGCGCAGGTGGAGGGGCGATGAACACTGAAGCTTTCTTT
TRBV27,TRBD2,NA,TRBJ2-3,CASSLTSGGGGDTQYF,TGTGCCAGCAGTTTGACTAGCGGGGGAGGTGGCGATACGCAGTATTTT
TRBV2,NA,NA,TRBJ2-5,CASTSGGETQYF,TGTGCCAGCACTTCTGGAGGGGAGACCCAGTACTTC
TRBV18,NA,NA,TRBJ2-5,CASSPPDVRETQYF,TGTGCCAGCTCACCACCGGACGTGAGAGAGACCCAGTACTTC
TRBV7-3,NA,NA,TRBJ2-3,CASSLTGAPDTQYF,TGTGCCAGCAGCTTAACGGGGGCCCCAGATACGCAGTATTTT
TRBV19,TRBD2,NA,TRBJ2-3,CASKLAGTPTDTQYF,TGTGCCAGTAAGTTAGCGGGAACACCCACAGATACGCAGTATTTT
TRBV7-2,TRBD2,NA,TRBJ2-1,CASSTTSGVYNEQFF,TGTGCCAGCAGCACAACTAGCGGGGTTTACAATGAGCAGTTCTTC
TRBV11-2,TRBD2,once,TRBJ2-3,CASSLEAGVFADTQYF,TGTGCCAGCAGCTTAGAAGCGGGAGTTTTCGCAGATACGCAGTATTTT
TRBV6-1,NA,NA,TRBJ1-5,CASSEPAGGQRQPQHF,TGTGCCAGCAGTGAACCCGCGGGGGGACAACGTCAGCCCCAGCATTTT
TRBV5-1,NA,NA,TRBJ2-7,CASSLNPGRSYEQYF,TGCGCCAGCAGCTTAAACCCGGGACGGTCCTACGAGCAGTACTTC
TRBV7-2,NA,NA,TRBJ2-1,CASSPPNNEQFF,TGTGCCAGCAGCCCACCCAACAATGAGCAGTTCTTC
TRBV7-9,NA,NA,TRBJ2-1,CASSFWRGPNYNEQFF,TGTGCCAGCAGCTTTTGGCGGGGGCCTAACTACAATGAGCAGTTCTTC
TRBV2,TRBD2,NA,TRBJ2-3,CASILRLAGVSDTQYF,TGTGCCAGCATACTCCGGCTAGCGGGAGTCTCAGATACGCAGTATTTT
TRBV30,NA,NA,TRBJ1-3,CAWSPPVYSGNTIYF,TGTGCCTGGAGTCCCCCCGTTTACTCTGGAAACACCATATATTTT
TRBV10-3,TRBD2,NA,TRBJ2-5,CASGGTPETQYF,TGTGCCAGCGGGGGGACCCCCGAGACCCAGTACTTC
TRBV18,TRBD1,NA,TRBJ1-5,CASSGGGPQPQHF,TGTGCCAGCTCCGGAGGGGGCCCGCAGCCCCAGCATTTT
TRBV28,NA,once,TRBJ2-7,CASSLTGVAYEQYF,TGTGCCAGCAGTTTGACCGGGGTGGCCTACGAGCAGTACTTC
TRBV10-3,NA,NA,TRBJ2-7,CAISESGPSYEQYF,TGTGCCATCAGTGAGTCAGGCCCATCCTACGAGCAGTACTTC
TRBV7-2,TRBD2,NA,TRBJ2-3,CASSRSGRPSTDTQYF,TGTGCCAGCAGTCGTAGCGGGAGGCCCAGCACAGATACGCAGTATTTT
TRBV30,NA,NA,TRBJ2-1,CAWSSTRGNEQFF,TGTGCCTGGAGTTCGACTCGCGGCAATGAGCAGTTCTTC
TRBV7-2,NA,NA,TRBJ2-1,CASSLEGGGTRSSQFF,TGTGCCAGCAGCCTAGAGGGGGGGGGTACGAGATCTTCGCAGTTCTTC
TRBV28,NA,NA,TRBJ1-1,CATLRGGDTEAFF,TGTGCCACTCTGAGGGGGGGGGACACTGAAGCTTTCTTT
TRBV2,TRBD1,NA,TRBJ1-2,CASSTGAGYGYTF,TGTGCCAGCAGCACAGGGGCGGGCTATGGCTACACCTTC
TRBV9,TRBD2,NA,TRBJ2-1,CASSVSGSGQGEQFF,TGTGCCAGCAGCGTTAGCGGGAGTGGGCAGGGTGAGCAGTTCTTC
TRBV2,NA,few,TRBJ2-3,CASSSVATSDTQYF,TGTGCCAGCAGCTCCGTCGCGACCTCTGATACGCAGTATTTT
TRBV7-8,NA,NA,TRBJ1-2,CASSLTVNYGYTF,TGTGCCAGCAGCTTAACAGTTAACTATGGCTACACCTTC
TRBV27,NA,once,TRBJ2-2,CASSSQGPLGHTGELFF,TGTGCCAGCAGTTCCCAGGGACCTTTGGGGCACACCGGGGAGCTGTTTTTT
TRBV5-1,NA,NA,TRBJ2-7,CASSGATGYEQYF,TGCGCCAGCAGCGGGGCGACAGGTTACGAGCAGTACTTC
TRBV5-6,NA,NA,TRBJ1-3,CAGSPRTRNTIYF,TGTGCCGGCAGCCCCCGGACCCGAAACACCATATATTTT
TRBV2,TRBD2,NA,TRBJ2-5,CASSESTSGFQETQYF,TGTGCCAGCAGTGAGTCGACTAGCGGTTTCCAAGAGACCCAGTACTTC
TRBV7-6,NA,NA,TRBJ2-4,CASSSAARGVKNIQYF,TGTGCCAGCAGCTCGGCCGCTAGGGGGGTAAAAAACATTCAGTACTTC
TRBV6-5,NA,NA,TRBJ2-3,CASSIRDTQYF,TGTGCCAGCAGTATCAGAGATACGCAGTATTTT
TRBV2,TRBD1,NA,TRBJ2-1,CASTYDRGVYNEQFF,TGTGCCAGCACTTATGACAGGGGGGTTTACAATGAGCAGTTCTTC
TRBV7-9,NA,NA,TRBJ1-1,CASSSTGGLPEAFF,TGTGCCAGCAGCTCGACGGGAGGCCTGCCTGAAGCTTTCTTT
TRBV6-6,TRBD1,NA,TRBJ1-3,CASSGGQGNTIYF,TGTGCCAGCAGTGGGGGACAGGGTAACACCATATATTTT
TRBV9,NA,NA,TRBJ2-2,CASSVGRRGNLNTGELFF,TGTGCCAGCAGCGTAGGTAGACGGGGAAACCTGAACACCGGGGAGCTGTTTTTT
TRBV5-1,TRBD1,NA,TRBJ2-2,CASSYSIGTGVGGELFF,TGCGCCAGCAGCTACTCGATCGGGACAGGGGTTGGCGGGGAGCTGTTTTTT
TRBV28,NA,NA,TRBJ1-1,CASRLNTEAFF,TGTGCCAGCAGGCTTAACACTGAAGCTTTCTTT
TRBV7-2,TRBD2,once,TRBJ2-3,CASSLDLAGVIDTQYF,TGTGCCAGCAGCTTAGATCTAGCGGGAGTCATAGATACGCAGTATTTT
TRBV28,NA,NA,TRBJ1-5,CASIWGAVRNQPQHF,TGTGCCAGCATTTGGGGAGCCGTTCGAAATCAGCCCCAGCATTTT
TRBV5-1,TRBD2,NA,TRBJ2-7,CASSGGGGSPEQYF,TGCGCCAGCAGCGGCGGGGGAGGGTCCCCCGAGCAGTACTTC
TRBV30,NA,NA,TRBJ2-4,CAWSSGLKNIQYF,TGTGCCTGGAGTTCGGGCCTCAAAAACATTCAGTACTTC